Below, 19 T cell receptor beta chains from the same sample are listed, as sequenced in a study of blood T cell repertoires in COVID-19. Libraries were prepared by immunoSEQ multiplex PCR; TCRdb keeps only in-frame clonotypes and omits some of them. The table shows over 55,000 clones, with over 80% occurring only once. The sample taken for sequencing was peripheral blood. Source of these receptors: a middle-aged man with active COVID-19.

By proportion, this clone is medium-sized (0.01 to 0.1%). This chain joins TRBV29-1 and TRBJ1-3, with D uncertain. Germline lookup yields CDR1 SQVTM and CDR2 ANQGSEA. This CDR3 region has 14 residues. The V and J ends lost 4 bases and 1 base respectively, with 11 bases between them. DNA for the CDR3: TGCAGCGTTGTTTGGGGAGGTTCTGGAAACACCATATATTTT. Its protein is CSVVWGGSGNTIYF.

The gene calls are TRBV2 and TRBJ2-5; 7 positions agree with TRBD1. Germline CDR1 is SNHLY and CDR2 is FYNNEI. The CDR3 is 13 residues long. V trimming: 6 bases; J trimming: 2 bases; junction bases outside the gene matches: 3. The CDR3 loop reads CASRLGQQETQYF. The DNA for the CDR3 is TGTGCCAGCAGGCTGGGACAGCAAGAGACCCAGTACTTC.

The chain links TRBV20-1 to TRBJ1-1; D call uncertain. The V end was cut by 3 bases, the J end by 5 bases, with 7 bases between. The CDR3 sequence is 11 residues long. Germline CDR1 is DFQATT and CDR2 is SNEGSKA (reference sequence). In nucleotides, the CDR3 is TGCAGTGCTAGTTACGGGACTGAAGCTTTCTTT. Its protein is CSASYGTEAFF.

J is TRBJ1-2 and V is TRBV6-2 or TRBV6-3; no clear D gene. Deletions cut 1 base from V and 1 base from J, with 4 bases between. This CDR3 region has 13 residues. The V gene's germline CDR1 is MNHEY and CDR2 SVGEGT. The CDR3: CASSYFHNYGYTF. Written as DNA, the CDR3 is TGTGCCAGCAGTTACTTCCATAACTATGGCTACACCTTC.

The chain combines TRBV28 with TRBJ2-7, with D maybe TRBD2 (7 bases). The germline CDR1 and CDR2 sequences are MDHEN and SYDVKM. V dropped 3 bases and J dropped 4 bases, with 13 bases sitting between them. The CDR3 length is 14 residues. CDR3 residues: CASSFVGGRYEQYF. In nucleotides, the CDR3 is TGTGCCAGCAGTTTTGTCGGGGGGCGGTACGAGCAGTACTTC. The whole variable domain, filled in from reference TRBV28 and TRBJ2-7, reads DVKVTQSSRYLVKRTGEKVFLECVQDMDHENMFWYRQDPGLGLRLIYFSYDVKMKEKGDIPEGYSVSREKKERFSLILESASTNQTSMYLCASSFVGGRYEQYFGPGTRLTVT.

The chain has TRBV28 and TRBJ2-3, with TRBD2 matching over 10 bases. The CDR3 consists of 16 residues. V trimming: 3 bases; J trimming: 7 bases; junction bases outside the gene matches: 10. Per germline, CDR1 MDHEN and CDR2 SYDVKM. CDR3 region: CASSLGVAGGYYTQYF. CDR3 DNA sequence: TGTGCCAGCAGTTTGGGGGTAGCGGGGGGCTATTATACGCAGTATTTT.

This chain uses TRBV28 with TRBJ1-3; D is unclear. This CDR3 has 13 amino acids. V shed 3 bases and J shed 2 bases, with 5 bases lying between them. CDR1 is MDHEN and CDR2 is SYDVKM in the germline V gene. The CDR3: CASSLPAGNTIYF. In DNA form, the CDR3 reads TGTGCCAGCAGTTTGCCAGCTGGAAACACCATATATTTT.

The chain links TRBV4-3 to TRBJ2-2; 12 bases align to TRBD2. This CDR3 contains 16 residues. V trimming: 4 bases; J trimming: 6 bases; junction bases outside the gene matches: 6. CDR1 and CDR2 (germline): LGHNA, YSLEER. The CDR3 DNA reads as TGCGCCAGCAGCCTCCTCGGACTAGCGGGGCCCGGGGAGCTGTTTTTT. Its translation: CASSLLGLAGPGELFF.

This chain joins TRBV19 and TRBJ1-5; no reliable D call. CDR3 length: 15 residues. Trimming pared 1 base from V and 5 bases from J, leaving 12 bases between. The V gene's germline CDR1 is LNHDA and CDR2 SQIVND (reference sequence). CDR3 in DNA: TGTGCCAGTAGTATAGCGATTTGGGGAGATCAGCCCCAGCATTTT. Its translation: CASSIAIWGDQPQHF.

The chain uses TRBV29-1 and TRBJ1-2; 7 nucleotides agree with TRBD1. V gave up 7 bases and J gave up 5 bases; unmatched junction bases: 10. Looked up from germline, CDR1 is SQVTM and CDR2 is ANQGSEA. This CDR3 spans 13 amino acids. The CDR3 sequence is CSANRGGVYGYTF. CDR3 DNA sequence: TGCAGCGCAAACAGGGGCGGGGTGTATGGCTACACCTTC.

This chain connects TRBV27 to TRBJ1-1; the match to TRBD1 covers 8 bases. Germline trimming cut 4 bases from V and 7 bases from J; bases unmatched to any gene: 14. This CDR3 region has 16 residues. The germline V gene encodes CDR1 MNHEY and CDR2 SMNVEV (reference sequence). The CDR3 spells CASSSDRINGQGEAFF. In nucleotides, the CDR3 is TGTGCCAGCAGTTCCGACCGCATAAACGGACAGGGTGAAGCTTTCTTT.

This clone came up a few times. The rearrangement joins TRBV28 to TRBJ1-5; D is perhaps TRBD1 (6 bases). There are 15 residues in the CDR3. V was trimmed by 4 bases and J by 3 bases, leaving 13 bases between them. The germline CDR1 and CDR2 sequences are MDHEN and SYDVKM. CDR3 sequence (DNA): TGTGCCAGCAGTTCTGGACAGATTCACAATCAGCCCCAGCATTTT. Its protein product is CASSSGQIHNQPQHF.

The chain combines TRBV3-1 (or the pseudogene TRBV3-2) with TRBJ1-4, with TRBD1 as a possible D gene (6 bases). Per the germline V gene, CDR1 is LGHDT and CDR2 is YNNKEL (reference sequence). V was clipped by 1 base and J by 8 bases, with 17 bases between them. The CDR3 contains 16 residues. In DNA form, the CDR3 reads TGTGCCAGCAGCCAAGGGGGACACCTAAGGGAGGAAAAACTGTTTTTT. This encodes CASSQGGHLREEKLFF.

V is TRBV9 and J is TRBJ2-2; 10 bases agree with TRBD2. The CDR3 has 17 residues. J lost 4 bases, V lost 0 bases, and 6 bases had no gene match. The germline gives CDR1 SGDLS, CDR2 YYNGEE. In nucleotides, the CDR3 is TGTGCCAGCAGCGTAGCTGGTAGCGGGGGGAGCACCGGGGAGCTGTTTTTT. As protein: CASSVAGSGGSTGELFF.

This clone was seen once. V gene TRBV29-1 combines with J gene TRBJ1-1, with no clear D. The CDR3 loop spans 14 amino acids. Trimming cost V 4 bases and J 6 bases, with 18 bases left between them. Germline V gene data show CDR1 as SQVTM and CDR2 as ANQGSEA. The CDR3 region has the DNA TGCAGCGTTGTCCCGGGTTCGGGTCGTCCTGAAGCTTTCTTT. It yields the protein CSVVPGSGRPEAFF.

About this clone itself: Other DNA sequences from this sample encode an identical CDR3 as well. The chain joins TRBV5-1 to TRBJ1-5; D unclear. CDR1 is SGHRS and CDR2 is YFSETQ in the germline V gene. Trimming removed 4 bases from V and 0 bases from J, with 5 bases in between. CDR3 length equals 13 residues. The CDR3 protein is CASSRDSNQPQHF. The CDR3 nucleotides read TGCGCCAGCAGCAGAGATAGCAATCAGCCCCAGCATTTT. Full variable domain (outside the CDR3, taken from reference TRBV5-1 and TRBJ1-5): KAGVTQTPRYLIKTRGQQVTLSCSPISGHRSVSWYQQTPGQGLQFLFEYFSETQRNKGNFPGRFSGRQFSNSRSEMNVSTLELGDSALYLCASSRDSNQPQHFGDGTRLSIL.

The chain has TRBV5-6 and TRBJ2-3, with 7 bases matching TRBD1. Germline V gene sequence: CDR1 SGHDT, CDR2 YYEEEE. CDR3 size: 14 residues. Trimming removed 2 bases from V and 5 bases from J; junction bases left unmatched: 5. The CDR3 nucleotides are TGTGCCAGCAGCTTCGGACAGGTGGAAGATACGCAGTATTTT. Translating gives CASSFGQVEDTQYF.

This clone qualifies as medium-sized. The chain has TRBV4-2 and TRBJ2-6; TRBD1 might be the D (6 bases). The CDR3 loop spans 16 amino acids. Germline V gene lookup returns CDR1 LGHNA and CDR2 YNFKEQ. V lost 0 bases and J 2 bases, leaving 8 bases between the germline ends. CDR3 nucleotide sequence: TGTGCCAGCAGCCAAGATGGGGACACTGGGGCCAACGTCCTGACTTTC. It translates to CASSQDGDTGANVLTF.

V is TRBV24-1 and J is TRBJ1-1; D is unclear. V lost 1 base and J 5 bases, leaving 7 bases between the germline ends. This CDR3 region has 13 residues. Germline assignment: CDR1 KGHDR and CDR2 SFDVKD. CDR3 amino acids: CATSDFRGTEAFF. The CDR3 DNA reads as TGTGCCACCAGTGATTTCCGAGGGACTGAAGCTTTCTTT.